This TCR beta chain comes out of a study of T cell changes during pregnancy in multiple sclerosis. Only in-frame clones appear in the TCRdb table, and some are missing; sequencing was by immunoSEQ multiplex PCR. The table shows 38,000 or so clones, with approximately 94% occurring only once. V was shortened by 1 base and J by 4 bases, with 22 bases between the two germline ends. The germline CDR1 and CDR2 sequences are LGHNA and YSLEER. The CDR3 is 18 residues long. The specimen comprised CD4+ T cells from peripheral blood mononuclear cells, sampled in the second trimester of pregnancy. The source of this sequence is a female donor with multiple sclerosis, enrolled in a pregnancy study. The V gene is TRBV4-3, the J gene TRBJ1-1, with D perhaps TRBD1 (6 bases). The CDR3 bases are TGCGCCAGCAGCCAAGCCCCTCACAACGGGGGGCGCGTCACTGAAGCTTTCTTT. Protein sequence: CASSQAPHNGGRVTEAFF.